Below, one TCR beta chain is given with its context. The germline V and J ends were trimmed by 8 bases and 5 bases, with 15 bases remaining between them. Per germline, CDR1 SGHAT and CDR2 FQNNGV. The CDR3 has 13 residues. The data were taken from a study of blood T cell repertoires in COVID-19. About the research overall: The cDNA or gDNA used as material had been derived from T cells, B-cell-depleted T cells, or PBMCs.

Only in-frame clones appear in the TCRdb table, and some are missing; sequencing was by immunoSEQ multiplex PCR. The sample includes about 200,000 clones, approximately 90% of them seen just once. The sequence was collected from a man aged 55 to 70 with active or convalescent COVID-19. J is TRBJ1-1 and V is TRBV11-2, with D possibly being TRBD1 (5 bases). What was sequenced was peripheral blood. The CDR3 nucleotides are TGTGCCAGCGGATTCCCCGGGGGGACTGAAGCTTTCTTT. It codes for CASGFPGGTEAFF.